Listed below are T cell receptor beta chains from one sample, sequenced in a study of blood T cell repertoires in COVID-19. Measured with immunoSEQ multiplex PCR; TCRdb has only the in-frame clones, and not every one. Among over 85,000 clones listed, about four fifths were seen once. The sample taken for sequencing was peripheral blood. The receptors come from a woman in her 70s with acute or convalescent COVID-19. Both conserved end residues are part of each CDR3. Each record gives: J gene, CDR3 length, V gene, clone size, D gene, CDR3 DNA, CDR3 protein. The D gene is left open where the match is weak. The listing skips clone size in some rows; elsewhere it reads once, few, many or a size class.

TRBJ1-2 | 10 | TRBV20-1 | . | . | TGCAGTGCAGGGGCCGATGGCTACACCTTC | CSAGADGYTF
TRBJ1-6 | 19 | TRBV11-2 | once | TRBD1 | TGTGCCAGCAGCACCGCCCGACAGGGAACCTACTCCTATAATTCACCCCTCCACTTT | CASSTARQGTYSYNSPLHF
TRBJ2-2 | 16 | TRBV18 | . | . | TGTGCCAGCTCACAGAATAGGGACAAGAACACCGGGGAGCTGTTTTTT | CASSQNRDKNTGELFF
TRBJ2-1 | 16 | TRBV19 | . | . | TGTGCCAGTAGCCCTCTTAGGTGGGGAGAGTACAATGAGCAGTTCTTC | CASSPLRWGEYNEQFF
TRBJ1-2 | 14 | TRBV10-1 | . | . | TGCGCCAGCAGTCCGCACCCCCTAACTTATGGCTACACCTTC | CASSPHPLTYGYTF
TRBJ1-1 | 15 | TRBV11-2 | . | TRBD1 | TGTGCCAGCAGCTTATTTCAGGGGGATGGCACTGAAGCTTTCTTT | CASSLFQGDGTEAFF
TRBJ2-7 | 13 | TRBV20-1 | . | TRBD1 | TGCAGTGCTGGTGGGACAGCGCCTGAAGAGCAGTACTTC | CSAGGTAPEEQYF
TRBJ1-2 | 14 | TRBV6-8 | . | . | TGTGCCAGCAGTTACTCGGGACTTTCGGGTGGCTACACCTTC | CASSYSGLSGGYTF
TRBJ2-1 | 14 | TRBV29-1 | . | TRBD2 | TGCAGCGTTGTTGCGGGGGAATCCTACAATGAGCAGTTCTTC | CSVVAGESYNEQFF
TRBJ2-3 | 13 | TRBV12-3/TRBV12-4 | once | . | TGTGCCAGCAGTTCCAGCGGCACAGATACGCAGTATTTT | CASSSSGTDTQYF
TRBJ2-3 | 16 | TRBV3-1/TRBV3-2 | . | TRBD1 | TGTGCCAGCAGCCTGCCACGGACAGGGGGCAAGAATACGCAGTATTTT | CASSLPRTGGKNTQYF
TRBJ1-4 | 15 | TRBV7-9 | few | . | TGTGCCAGCAGCGGGGGGGATCAGAGGAATGAGAAACTGTTTTTT | CASSGGDQRNEKLFF
TRBJ2-2 | 19 | TRBV7-2 | . | TRBD2 | TGTGCCAGCAGCTTACTCCGGACTAGCGGGGGGGAGAACACCGGGGAGCTGTTTTTT | CASSLLRTSGGENTGELFF
TRBJ2-1 | 15 | TRBV29-1 | . | . | TGCAGCGTTGAGGCCCCCGGGTACTCCTACAATGAGCAGTTCTTC | CSVEAPGYSYNEQFF
TRBJ2-3 | 14 | TRBV3-1/TRBV3-2 | once | . | TGTGCCAGCAGCCTTCGGGGTCCTGTAGATACGCAGTATTTT | CASSLRGPVDTQYF
TRBJ2-2 | 15 | TRBV25-1 | . | . | TGTGCCAGCAGTGAAGGTCTAGTATCCGCCGGGGAGCTGTTTTTT | CASSEGLVSAGELFF
TRBJ1-1 | 11 | TRBV6-5 | . | . | TGTGCCAGCAGCCCGGACAGAAGAGCTTTCTTT | CASSPDRRAFF
TRBJ1-2 | 13 | TRBV19 | . | . | TGTGCCAGTAGCCCCGACAGAAACTATGGCTACACCTTC | CASSPDRNYGYTF
TRBJ2-1 | 17 | TRBV4-1 | few | . | TGCGCCAGCAGCCAACCACAGGGAAGCAGCTCCTACAATGAGCAGTTCTTC | CASSQPQGSSSYNEQFF
TRBJ1-2 | 13 | TRBV28 | few | TRBD1 | TGTGCCAGCAGTTTAGGGACAGGGGTCGGCTACACCTTC | CASSLGTGVGYTF
TRBJ1-1 | 14 | TRBV6-5 | . | TRBD1 | TGTGCCAGCAGTCGGACAGGGAGGCCTCCAGGAGCTTTCTTT | CASSRTGRPPGAFF
TRBJ1-1 | 14 | TRBV30 | . | . | TGTGCCTGGAGTGAAGACACCGAATACACTGAAGCTTTCTTT | CAWSEDTEYTEAFF
TRBJ2-7 | 15 | TRBV3-1/TRBV3-2 | . | . | TGTGCCAGCAGGGGATTCAGGGGCTCTTCCTACGAGCAGTACTTC | CASRGFRGSSYEQYF
TRBJ2-5 | 15 | TRBV2 | . | . | TGTGCCAGCAGTGGAAGCTTTAGGGGCCAAGAGACCCAGTACTTC | CASSGSFRGQETQYF
TRBJ1-1 | 14 | TRBV4-1 | . | TRBD1 | TGCGCCAGCAGCCAAGTGGAGGGGGCCTCTGAAGCTTTCTTT | CASSQVEGASEAFF
TRBJ1-4 | 15 | TRBV4-1 | once | TRBD1 | TGCGCCAGCAGCCAAGGGGCCAGGGGGAGTGAAAAACTGTTTTTT | CASSQGARGSEKLFF
TRBJ1-1 | 13 | TRBV27 | . | . | TGTGCCAGCAGTACCCGGACTGGGACTGAAGCTTTCTTT | CASSTRTGTEAFF
TRBJ1-5 | 15 | TRBV19 | . | TRBD1 | TGTGCCAGTAGTATATTGGACAGGGGCAATCAGCCCCAGCATTTT | CASSILDRGNQPQHF
TRBJ1-1 | 14 | TRBV3-1/TRBV3-2 | . | TRBD1 | TGTGCCAGCAGCCTCAGGGACAGGAACACTGAAGCTTTCTTT | CASSLRDRNTEAFF
TRBJ1-5 | 17 | TRBV4-1 | . | . | TGCGCCAGCAGCCAAGATCTTTGGCAGGGGTACGCTCAGCCCCAGCATTTT | CASSQDLWQGYAQPQHF
TRBJ2-5 | 15 | TRBV3-1/TRBV3-2 | . | TRBD2 | TGTGCCAGCAGCCAATGGGGACTAGGCCAAGAGACCCAGTACTTC | CASSQWGLGQETQYF
TRBJ1-1 | 14 | TRBV6-5 | . | . | TGTGCCAGCAAGCCTATAAGCGAGATTACTGAAGCTTTCTTT | CASKPISEITEAFF
TRBJ1-5 | 14 | TRBV19 | . | TRBD1 | TGTGCCAGTACCCGGGACAGCAGGACTGAGCCCCAGCATTTT | CASTRDSRTEPQHF
TRBJ2-7 | 14 | TRBV5-4 | . | TRBD1 | TGTGCCAGCAGCTTGGGTGAGACAGGGTACGAGCAGTACTTC | CASSLGETGYEQYF
TRBJ1-2 | 15 | TRBV4-1 | . | TRBD1 | TGCGCCAGCAGCCAAGATAGGGCAGGGGGCAGGGGCTACACCTTC | CASSQDRAGGRGYTF
TRBJ1-2 | 14 | TRBV27 | . | . | TGTGCCAGCAGTCGCAAAGGGAGGGACGGGGGCTACACCTTC | CASSRKGRDGGYTF
TRBJ1-5 | 18 | TRBV10-3 | . | TRBD1 | TGTGCCATCAGTGAGTCGGACCTTACCGGGACAGGGGGAGAGGCCCAGCATTTT | CAISESDLTGTGGEAQHF
TRBJ1-1 | 15 | TRBV5-1 | . | . | TGCGCCAGCAGCATATACCTGACAGGAAACACTGAAGCTTTCTTT | CASSIYLTGNTEAFF
TRBJ2-5 | 14 | TRBV24-1 | . | . | TGTGCCACCAGTGATTTGCGACAGGCCGGGACCCAGTACTTC | CATSDLRQAGTQYF
TRBJ2-5 | 14 | TRBV3-1/TRBV3-2 | . | . | TGTGCCAGCAGCCCCTGGTCGTCGGGTGGGACCCAGTACTTC | CASSPWSSGGTQYF
TRBJ1-2 | 16 | TRBV3-1/TRBV3-2 | . | TRBD1 | TGTGCCAGCAGGCCCGGAGGACAGGGATGGTTCCATGGCTACACCTTC | CASRPGGQGWFHGYTF
TRBJ2-1 | 15 | TRBV27 | . | TRBD1 | TGTGCCAGCAGCCCCCGGACAGGGTTCCACAATGAGCAGTTCTTC | CASSPRTGFHNEQFF
TRBJ1-1 | 16 | TRBV27 | once | TRBD1 | TGTGCCAGCAGTTTATTTGGACAGGGATGGAACACTGAAGCTTTCTTT | CASSLFGQGWNTEAFF
TRBJ1-6 | 14 | TRBV7-8 | . | . | TGTGCCAGTTCAGGACAGTTATCCAATTCACCCCTCCACTTT | CASSGQLSNSPLHF
TRBJ2-7 | 15 | TRBV18 | few | TRBD1 | TGTGCCAGCTCACCACGGACAGGGAACTCCTACGAGCAGTACTTC | CASSPRTGNSYEQYF
TRBJ1-2 | 11 | TRBV7-9 | . | . | TGTGCCAGCAGCCTACGAGAGGGCTACACCTTC | CASSLREGYTF
TRBJ2-6 | 16 | TRBV5-4 | . | . | TGTGCCAGCAGTACAGGTGGTGCCTCTGGGGCCAACGTCCTGACTTTC | CASSTGGASGANVLTF
TRBJ1-2 | 15 | TRBV5-1 | . | . | TGCGCCAGCAGCTCCGACTCACAGGGTCTCTATGGCTACACCTTC | CASSSDSQGLYGYTF
TRBJ2-7 | 13 | TRBV4-2 | once | . | TGTGCCAGCAGCCAAGACCGTACCTACGAGCAGTACTTC | CASSQDRTYEQYF
TRBJ1-6 | 14 | TRBV10-3 | . | . | TGTGCCTCATCAGGCAGGCCAGATAATTCACCCCTCCACTTT | CASSGRPDNSPLHF
TRBJ1-5 | 19 | TRBV2 | . | . | TGTGCCAGCATCGCTTCGGAGGGTTGGGCCAGTTACTTTAATCAGCCCCAGCATTTT | CASIASEGWASYFNQPQHF
TRBJ2-7 | 14 | TRBV11-2 | . | . | TGTGCCAGCAGACCCGCAGGTCCCCTGGACGAGCAGTACTTC | CASRPAGPLDEQYF
TRBJ1-6 | 16 | TRBV3-1/TRBV3-2 | . | . | TGTGCCAGCAGCCAAGCTTGGGACTCCTTAGGTTCACCCCTCCACTTT | CASSQAWDSLGSPLHF
TRBJ2-1 | 15 | TRBV5-1 | . | . | TGCGCCAGCAGCTTAGAAGGGGGGGCCTACAATGAGCAGTTCTTC | CASSLEGGAYNEQFF
TRBJ1-2 | 13 | TRBV3-1/TRBV3-2 | . | . | TGTGCCAGCAGCCCTTCGATCTCGGAGGGCTACACCTTC | CASSPSISEGYTF
TRBJ1-2 | 13 | TRBV5-1 | . | TRBD1 | TGCGCCAGCAGCCTACAGGGGTCCGGGGGCTACACCTTC | CASSLQGSGGYTF
TRBJ2-5 | 13 | TRBV19 | . | . | TGTGCCAGTATGGGGGGGCTCGGAGAGACCCAGTACTTC | CASMGGLGETQYF
TRBJ1-4 | 15 | TRBV18 | . | . | TGTGCCAGCTCACCACCAAGGGGTACTAATGAAAAACTGTTTTTT | CASSPPRGTNEKLFF
TRBJ2-1 | 14 | TRBV7-9 | . | TRBD1 | TGTGCCAGCAGCTCCGGGACAGGGCTTAATGAGCAGTTCTTC | CASSSGTGLNEQFF